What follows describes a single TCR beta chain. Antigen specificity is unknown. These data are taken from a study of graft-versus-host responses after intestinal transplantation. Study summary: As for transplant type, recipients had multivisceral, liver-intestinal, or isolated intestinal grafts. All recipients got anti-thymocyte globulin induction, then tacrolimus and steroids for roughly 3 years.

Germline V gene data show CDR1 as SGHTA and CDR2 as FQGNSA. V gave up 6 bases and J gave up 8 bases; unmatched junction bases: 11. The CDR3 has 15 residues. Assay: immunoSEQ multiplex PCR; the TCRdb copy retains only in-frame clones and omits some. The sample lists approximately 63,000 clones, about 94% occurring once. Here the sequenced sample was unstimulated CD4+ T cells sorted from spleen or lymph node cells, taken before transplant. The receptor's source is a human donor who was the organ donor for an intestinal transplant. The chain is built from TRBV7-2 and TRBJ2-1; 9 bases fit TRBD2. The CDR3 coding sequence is TGTGCCAGCAGTTTCGAGGCGGGGGGGCCCGATGAGCAGTTCTTC. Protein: CASSFEAGGPDEQFF.